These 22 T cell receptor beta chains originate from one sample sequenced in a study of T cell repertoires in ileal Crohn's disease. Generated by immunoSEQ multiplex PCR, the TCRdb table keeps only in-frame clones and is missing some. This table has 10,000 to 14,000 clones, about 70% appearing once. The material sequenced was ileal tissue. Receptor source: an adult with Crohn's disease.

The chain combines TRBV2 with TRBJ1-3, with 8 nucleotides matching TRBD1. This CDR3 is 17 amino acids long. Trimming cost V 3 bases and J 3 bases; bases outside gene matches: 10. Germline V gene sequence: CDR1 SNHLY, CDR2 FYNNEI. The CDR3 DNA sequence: TGTGCCAGCAGTGAGGGACAGGTGTCCTTCGGTGGAAACACCATATATTTT. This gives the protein CASSEGQVSFGGNTIYF.

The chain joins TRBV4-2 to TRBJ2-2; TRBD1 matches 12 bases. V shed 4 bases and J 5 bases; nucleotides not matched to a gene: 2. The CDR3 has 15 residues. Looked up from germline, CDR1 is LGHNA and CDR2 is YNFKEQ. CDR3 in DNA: TGTGCCAGCAGCCCGGGACAGGGGGCTACCGGGGAGCTGTTTTTT. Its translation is CASSPGQGATGELFF.

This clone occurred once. In DNA form, the CDR3 reads TGTGCCAGCAGTGAAAGCGGGCCTACGCAGTATTTT. Translated: CASSESGPTQYF. The rearrangement links TRBV6-1 to TRBJ2-3; a weak D match, TRBD2 (6 bases). Germline values: CDR1 MNHNS, CDR2 SASEGT. The CDR3 totals 12 residues. Trimming cost V 2 bases and J 8 bases, with 8 bases left between them.

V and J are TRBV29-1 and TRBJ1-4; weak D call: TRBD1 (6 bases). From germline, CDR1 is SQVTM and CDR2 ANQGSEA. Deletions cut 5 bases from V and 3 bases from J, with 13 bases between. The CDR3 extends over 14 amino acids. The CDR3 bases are TGCAGCGTTCTCCCGGACAGCTCTAATGAAAAACTGTTTTTT. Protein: CSVLPDSSNEKLFF.

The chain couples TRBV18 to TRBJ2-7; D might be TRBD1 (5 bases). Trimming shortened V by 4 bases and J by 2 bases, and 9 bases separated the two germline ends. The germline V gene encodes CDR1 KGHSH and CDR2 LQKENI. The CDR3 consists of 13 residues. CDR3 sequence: CASSRTDTYEQYF. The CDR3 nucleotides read TGTGCCAGCTCACGGACGGACACCTACGAGCAGTACTTC.

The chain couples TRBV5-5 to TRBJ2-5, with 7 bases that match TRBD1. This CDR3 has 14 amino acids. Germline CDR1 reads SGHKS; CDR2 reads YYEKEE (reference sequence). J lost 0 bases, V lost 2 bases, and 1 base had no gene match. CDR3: CASSFQGDQETQYF. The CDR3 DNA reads TGTGCCAGCAGCTTTCAGGGGGACCAAGAGACCCAGTACTTC.

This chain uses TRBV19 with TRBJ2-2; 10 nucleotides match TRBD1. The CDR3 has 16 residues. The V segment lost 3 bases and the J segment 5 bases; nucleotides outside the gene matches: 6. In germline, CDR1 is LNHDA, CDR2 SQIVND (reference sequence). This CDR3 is CASSMMTGGETGELFF. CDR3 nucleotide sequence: TGTGCCAGTAGTATGATGACAGGGGGCGAAACCGGGGAGCTGTTTTTT.

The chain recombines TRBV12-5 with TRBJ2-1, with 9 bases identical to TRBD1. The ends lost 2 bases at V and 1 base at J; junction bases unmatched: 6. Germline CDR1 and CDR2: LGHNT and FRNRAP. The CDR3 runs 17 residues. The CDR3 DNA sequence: TGTGCTAGTGGTTTGCCGGAACAGGGGGCATCCTACAATGAGCAGTTCTTC. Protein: CASGLPEQGASYNEQFF.

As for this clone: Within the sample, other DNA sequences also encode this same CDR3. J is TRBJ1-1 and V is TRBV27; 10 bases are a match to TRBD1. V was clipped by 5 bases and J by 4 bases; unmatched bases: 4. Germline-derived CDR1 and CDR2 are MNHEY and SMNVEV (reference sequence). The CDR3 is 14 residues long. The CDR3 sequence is CASSLTGGITEAFF. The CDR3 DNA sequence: TGTGCCAGCAGTCTGACAGGGGGCATCACTGAAGCTTTCTTT.

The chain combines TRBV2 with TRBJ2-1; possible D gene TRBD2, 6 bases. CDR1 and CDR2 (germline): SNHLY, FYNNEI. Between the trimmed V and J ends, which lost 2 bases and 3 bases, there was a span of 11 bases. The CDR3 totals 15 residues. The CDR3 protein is CASSEMERVYNEQFF. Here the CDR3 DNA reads TGTGCCAGCAGTGAAATGGAGCGGGTCTACAATGAGCAGTTCTTC.

The CDR3 region has the DNA TGTGCCAGCAGCTTAGTCGCAGGGTCGGGCGCTGAAGCTTTCTTT. Translation: CASSLVAGSGAEAFF. The chain uses TRBV7-9 and TRBJ1-1, with D possibly being TRBD1 (5 bases). Germline CDR1 is SEHNR and CDR2 is FQNEAQ (reference sequence). This CDR3 contains 15 residues. V was trimmed by 1 base and J by 6 bases, leaving 15 bases between them.

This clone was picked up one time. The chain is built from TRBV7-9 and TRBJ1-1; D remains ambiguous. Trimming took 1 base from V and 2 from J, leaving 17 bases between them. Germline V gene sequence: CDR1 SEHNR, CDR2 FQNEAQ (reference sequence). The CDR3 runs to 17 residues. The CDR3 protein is CASSLVRRVRGNTEAFF. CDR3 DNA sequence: TGTGCCAGCAGCTTAGTTAGACGGGTCCGAGGAAACACTGAAGCTTTCTTT.

This CDR3 reads CASSLVRTWDTEAFF. The CDR3, as DNA: TGTGCCAGCAGCTTGGTCCGGACTTGGGACACTGAAGCTTTCTTT. The chain uses TRBV5-7 and TRBJ1-1; D gene uncertain. TRBV5-7 is classed as an ORF, of uncertain function. Trimming removed 0 bases at V and 3 bases at J, with 12 bases between. The CDR3 length is 15 residues.

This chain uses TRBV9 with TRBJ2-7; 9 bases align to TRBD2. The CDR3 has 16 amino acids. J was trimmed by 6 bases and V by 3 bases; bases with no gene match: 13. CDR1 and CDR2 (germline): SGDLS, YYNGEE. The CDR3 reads CASSASSGGPGGEQYF. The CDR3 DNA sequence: TGTGCCAGCAGCGCCTCGAGCGGGGGGCCCGGGGGCGAGCAGTACTTC.

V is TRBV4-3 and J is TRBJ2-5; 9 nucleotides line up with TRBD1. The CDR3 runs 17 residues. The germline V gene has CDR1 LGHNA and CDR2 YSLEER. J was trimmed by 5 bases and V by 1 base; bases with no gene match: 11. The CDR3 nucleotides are TGCGCCAGCAGCCAAGGACCGGGACAGGGTCAACGGGAGACCCAGTACTTC. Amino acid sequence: CASSQGPGQGQRETQYF.

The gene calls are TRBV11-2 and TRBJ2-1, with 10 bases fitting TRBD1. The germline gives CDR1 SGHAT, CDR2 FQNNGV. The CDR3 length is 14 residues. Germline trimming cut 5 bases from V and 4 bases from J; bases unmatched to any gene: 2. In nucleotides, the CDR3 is TGTGCCAGCAGCCGGGACAGGGGTTACAATGAGCAGTTCTTC. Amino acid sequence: CASSRDRGYNEQFF.

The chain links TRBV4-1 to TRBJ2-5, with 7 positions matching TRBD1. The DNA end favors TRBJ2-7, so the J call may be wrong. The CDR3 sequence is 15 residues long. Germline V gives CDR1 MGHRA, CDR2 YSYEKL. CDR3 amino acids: CASSPFEGGLYEQYF. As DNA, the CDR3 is TGCGCCAGCAGCCCTTTCGAAGGGGGCCTCTACGAGCAGTACTTC.

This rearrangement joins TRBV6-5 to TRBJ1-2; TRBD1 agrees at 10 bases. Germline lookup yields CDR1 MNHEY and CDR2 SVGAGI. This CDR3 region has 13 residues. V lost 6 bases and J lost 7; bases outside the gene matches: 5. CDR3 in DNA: TGTGCCAGCAGCAAGGGACAGGGGCTTGGCTACACCTTC. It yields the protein CASSKGQGLGYTF.

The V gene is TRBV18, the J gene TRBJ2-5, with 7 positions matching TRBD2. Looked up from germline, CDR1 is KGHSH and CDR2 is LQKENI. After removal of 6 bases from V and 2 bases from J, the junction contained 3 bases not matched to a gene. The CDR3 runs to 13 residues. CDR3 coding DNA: TGTGCCAGCTCGTCCGGGGGGCAAGAGACCCAGTACTTC. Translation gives CASSSGGQETQYF. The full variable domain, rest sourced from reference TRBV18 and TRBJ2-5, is NAGVMQNPRHLVRRRGQEARLRCSPMKGHSHVYWYRQLPEEGLKFMVYLQKENIIDESGMPKERFSAEFPKEGPSILRIQQVVRGDSAAYFCASSSGGQETQYFGPGTRLLVL.

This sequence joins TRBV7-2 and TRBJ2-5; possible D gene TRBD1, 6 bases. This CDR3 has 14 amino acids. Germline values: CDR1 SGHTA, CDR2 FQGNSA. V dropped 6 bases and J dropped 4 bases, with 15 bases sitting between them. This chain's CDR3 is CASRSQGKPETQYF. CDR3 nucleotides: TGTGCCAGCAGATCTCAGGGGAAGCCAGAGACCCAGTACTTC. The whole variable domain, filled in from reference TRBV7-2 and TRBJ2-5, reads GAGVSQSPSNKVTEKGKDVELRCDPISGHTALYWYRQSLGQGLEFLIYFQGNSAPDKSGLPSDRFSAERTGGSVSTLTIQRTQQEDSAVYLCASRSQGKPETQYFGPGTRLLVL.

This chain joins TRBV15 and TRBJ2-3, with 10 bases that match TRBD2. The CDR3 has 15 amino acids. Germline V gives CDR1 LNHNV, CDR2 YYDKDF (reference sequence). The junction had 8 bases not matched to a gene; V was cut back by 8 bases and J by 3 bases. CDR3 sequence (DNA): TGTGCCACCGCTCCGGGACTAGCGACGACAGATACGCAGTATTTT. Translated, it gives CATAPGLATTDTQYF.

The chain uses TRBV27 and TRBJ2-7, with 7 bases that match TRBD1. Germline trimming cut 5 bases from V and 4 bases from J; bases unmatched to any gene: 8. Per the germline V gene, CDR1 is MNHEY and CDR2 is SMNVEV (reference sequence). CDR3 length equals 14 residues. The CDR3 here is CASSTETGTYEQYF. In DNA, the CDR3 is TGTGCCAGCAGTACCGAGACAGGGACGTACGAGCAGTACTTC.